These 4 T cell receptor beta chains originate from one sample sequenced in a study of T cell repertoires in cytomegalovirus infection. Their antigen targets remain unknown. Via MiXCR, TCRdb re-called the reads, giving one row per CDR3 protein. The sample shows fewer than 950,000 distinct CDR3 sequences, less than 35% of them seen only once. The sequencing here drew on cultured CD8+ T cells from PBMCs, taken from culture after CMV antigen stimulation. The receptors come from a human donor in good health (CMV status not recorded). Some clones in this sample may be carry-over from other donors' samples.

This clonotype appeared a single time. At one end the junction does not follow the germline gene, possibly because of a read error. The CDR3 is CDSSQRGGAQPQDF. The CDR3 DNA reads as TGTGACAGCAGCCAAAGGGGGGGGGCCCAGCCCCAGGATTTT. This chain connects TRBV7-2 to TRBJ1-5, with D tentatively TRBD1 (6 bases). Looked up from germline, CDR1 is SGHTA and CDR2 is FQGNSA. This CDR3 region has 14 residues.

CDR3 sequence (DNA): TGCGCCAGCAGCTGGGGATTGGACAGGGGAACCTACGAGCAGTACTTC. Amino acids: CASSWGLDRGTYEQYF. The V call is TRBV5-1, the J call TRBJ2-7; 9 bases map to TRBD1. Germline V gene sequence: CDR1 SGHRS, CDR2 YFSETQ. Trimming removed 3 bases from V and 2 bases from J; junction bases left unmatched: 9. This CDR3 region has 16 residues.

This clonotype came up a few times. The V and J genes are TRBV25-1 and TRBJ1-2; TRBD1 might be the D (5 bases). The V gene's germline CDR1 is MGHDK and CDR2 SYGVNS. Trimming took 0 bases from V and 4 from J, leaving 15 bases between them. This CDR3 comprises 16 residues. The CDR3 coding sequence is TGTGCCAGCAGTGAATATTTTTCCCGACAGACCTATGGCTACACCTTC. Protein product: CASSEYFSRQTYGYTF.

The J gene is TRBJ2-2, the V gene TRBV19, with D possibly TRBD2 on 6 matching bases. Trimming cost V 4 bases and J 6 bases, with 9 bases left between them. Germline V gene sequence: CDR1 LNHDA, CDR2 SQIVND (reference sequence). This CDR3 spans 13 amino acids. The DNA of the CDR3 is TGTGCCAGTAGTACCCCGGGGGCCGGGGAGCTGTTTTTT. It is translated as CASSTPGAGELFF.